Following are 14 T cell receptor beta chains from one sample sequenced in a study of human T cells and chemical hapten exposure. TCRdb re-analysed the RACE reads in MiXCR, keeping a single row per CDR3 protein. Of approximately 320,000 distinct CDR3 sequences listed, 5% to 6.5% are singletons. The time point is: pre-sensitization, week 0. Regarding treatment: therapeutic diphenylcyclopropenone sensitization with weekly scalp DPC. Here the sequenced sample was whole blood, taken in connection with sensitization to the hapten diphenylcyclopropenone (DPC). The source is a young woman with alopecia areata. Some clones in this sample may be carry-over from other donors' samples.

This clonotype was counted at least ten times. The J gene is TRBJ1-5, the V gene TRBV7-8, with a weak D call TRBD1 (5 bases). Trimming cost V 5 bases and J 0 bases, with 14 bases left between them. This CDR3 region has 16 residues. The germline CDR1 and CDR2 sequences are SGHVS and FQNEAQ. Written as DNA, the CDR3 is TGTGCCAGCAGCCCGCTGGGGGGTAATAGCAATCAGCCCCAGCATTTT. Translating it yields CASSPLGGNSNQPQHF.

The table lists this clonotype with a few counts. The chain couples TRBV4-1 to TRBJ1-1; 8 positions match TRBD1. V shed 3 bases and J 4 bases; nucleotides not matched to a gene: 7. CDR1 and CDR2 (germline): MGHRA, YSYEKL. The CDR3 consists of 15 residues. The CDR3 reads CASSHDRGLGTEAFF. The CDR3 coding sequence is TGCGCCAGCAGCCATGACAGGGGTTTGGGCACTGAAGCTTTCTTT.

There are many counts of this clonotype. V usage is TRBV4-3 and J usage is TRBJ1-2; no definite D call. From germline, CDR1 is LGHNA and CDR2 YSLEER. Trimming took off 0 bases at V and 6 bases at J, with 14 bases between the two ends. CDR3 length: 15 amino acids. The chain's CDR3 is CASSQDNGRSNGYTF. CDR3 nucleotides: TGCGCCAGCAGCCAAGATAACGGCAGGTCGAATGGCTACACCTTC.

This clonotype was counted many times. In DNA form, the CDR3 reads TGCGCCAGCAGCCCCGGGACAGTTCCCTACGAGCAGTACTTC. This translates into CASSPGTVPYEQYF. The gene calls are TRBV5-1 and TRBJ2-7; 7 nucleotides line up with TRBD1. Germline V gene data show CDR1 as SGHRS and CDR2 as YFSETQ. The CDR3 sequence is 14 residues long. Unmatched junction bases numbered 6, after V lost 4 bases and J lost 2 bases.

This clonotype has more than one count but fewer than ten. The limits of the CDR3 on the DNA are not certain, so only TCRdb's listed CDR3 is given. The V gene is TRBV10-3, the J gene TRBJ2-7; the table calls TRBD1, which could not be checked here. With termini counted, the CDR3 has 12 amino acids. The germline gives CDR1 ENHRY, CDR2 SYGVKD. CDR3 region: CAISEFGTGTDF.

This clonotype was picked up many times. This sequence joins TRBV29-1 and TRBJ2-4, with D possibly TRBD2 on 6 matching bases. CDR3 length equals 11 residues. CDR1 and CDR2 (germline): SQVTM, ANQGSEA. Trimming stripped 0 bases from V and 10 bases from J, with 7 bases between. The CDR3 region has the DNA TGCAGCGTTGAAGATGCGGGGATTCAGTACTTC. It specifies CSVEDAGIQYF.

With regard to this clonotype: Being one base from a much bigger clone, this may be a read error. Given the absence of the conserved phenylalanine or tryptophan at the CDR3 end, a read error is likely. The V gene is TRBV6-2 or TRBV6-3, the J gene TRBJ2-7; 7 nucleotides match TRBD1. With V trimmed by 5 bases and J by 2 bases, 3 bases remained unmatched. The germline gives CDR1 MNHEY, CDR2 SVGEGT. The CDR3 runs 13 residues. The CDR3 coding sequence is TGTGCCAGCAGTAAGACAGGGACCTACGAGCAGTACTCC. Translation: CASSKTGTYEQYS.

The gene calls are TRBV20-1 and TRBJ1-6, with TRBD1 matching over 10 bases. The CDR3 contains 15 residues. Germline V gene data show CDR1 as DFQATT and CDR2 as SNEGSKA (reference sequence). Losses at the gene ends were 6 bases for V and 6 bases for J; bases not matched to a gene: 8. The CDR3 DNA reads as TGCAGTGCACCAGACAGGGGGCTCAGTAATTCACCCCTCCACTTT. This encodes CSAPDRGLSNSPLHF.

This clonotype has at least ten counts. The chain combines TRBV12-5 with TRBJ1-2; D unresolved. The CDR3 is made up of 15 amino acids. The V gene lost 1 base and the J gene lost 0 bases, with 9 bases spanning the gap. Germline loops: CDR1 LGHNT, CDR2 FRNRAP. CDR3 coding DNA: TGTGCTAGTGGTTTGGCCGTAAGTCCTAACTATGGCTACACCTTC. This sequence encodes CASGLAVSPNYGYTF.

The genes are TRBV6-2 or TRBV6-3 and TRBJ1-1; the D is unclear. Germline V gives CDR1 MNHEY, CDR2 SVGEGT. Trimming left V 7 bases short and J 3 bases short, with 18 bases between. The CDR3 covers 15 residues. The CDR3 reads CASKKMGSLDTEAFF. CDR3 bases: TGTGCCAGCAAAAAGATGGGATCCTTGGACACTGAAGCTTTCTTT.

This clonotype was observed at least ten times. The chain uses TRBV7-2 and TRBJ2-3; 7 positions agree with TRBD2. This CDR3 is built from 16 residues. V shed 5 bases, J shed 2 bases, and the junction held 10 bases outside the gene matches. Germline V gene lookup returns CDR1 SGHTA and CDR2 FQGNSA. CDR3 DNA sequence: TGTGCCAGCAGCCTTAATCCTAGCGGAAACACAGATACGCAGTATTTT. The encoded protein is CASSLNPSGNTDTQYF.

The V gene is TRBV3-1, the J gene TRBJ2-1; no clear D gene. CDR1 and CDR2 from the germline V gene are LGHDT and YNNKEL (reference sequence). The CDR3 runs to 17 residues. V lost 0 bases and J lost 3, with 15 bases in between. The CDR3 bases are TGTGCCAGCAGCCAAGAATGGATGGCTAGTGTCTACAATGAGCAGTTCTTC. Its protein product is CASSQEWMASVYNEQFF.

Many counts were recorded for this clonotype. J is TRBJ1-6 and V is TRBV9; D remains unclear. CDR1 and CDR2 (germline): SGDLS, YYNGEE. The ends were cut back, 2 bases at V and 3 bases at J, with 9 bases in the middle. The CDR3 loop spans 15 amino acids. Written as DNA, the CDR3 is TGTGCCAGCAGCGTTTGGGGTGACTATAATTCACCCCTCCACTTT. Translated: CASSVWGDYNSPLHF.

This clonotype was seen at least ten times. The rearrangement links TRBV5-1 to TRBJ2-7; D gene ambiguous. The V gene lost 1 base and the J gene lost 6 bases, with 5 bases spanning the gap. Germline V CDR1 and CDR2: SGHRS, YFSETQ. The CDR3 is 11 residues long. The CDR3 is CASSLYSEQYF. CDR3 sequence (DNA): TGCGCCAGCAGCTTGTACAGCGAGCAGTACTTC.